A single sample gave rise to the 20 T cell receptor beta chains below, sequenced in a study of response to subunit inactivated influenza vaccine. One entry per CDR3 protein, called by TCRdb with MiXCR from the RT-PCR reads. The sample shows some 500,000 distinct CDR3 sequences, 10% to 15% of them seen only once. Sequenced material: PBMCs from blood, taken 35 to 45 days after vaccination. These receptors all come from a man in his fifties who received an inactivated influenza vaccine.

This clonotype has only a few counts. The chain uses TRBV12-3 or TRBV12-4 and TRBJ2-5, with 7 positions matching TRBD2. The CDR3 sequence is 13 residues long. The V and J ends lost 9 bases and 2 bases, in that order; junction bases with no gene match: 6. The CDR3 DNA follows: TGTGCCAGTAGCGGGCCGATTCAAGAGACCCAGTACTTC. Encoded protein: CASSGPIQETQYF.

The V and J genes are TRBV2 and TRBJ1-4, with 9 bases aligning to TRBD1. The CDR3 has 15 amino acids. Germline trimming cut 7 bases from V and 5 bases from J; bases unmatched to any gene: 8. CDR1 and CDR2 (germline): SNHLY, FYNNEI. Written as DNA, the CDR3 is TGTGCCAGCACTTCCGCAGGACAGGGGAATGAAAAACTGTTTTTT. This gives the protein CASTSAGQGNEKLFF.

The gene calls are TRBV27 and TRBJ1-6; TRBD1 is a possible D gene (5 bases). This CDR3 has 13 amino acids. The germline gives CDR1 MNHEY, CDR2 SMNVEV (reference sequence). The V end lost 6 bases, the J end lost 5 bases, and 8 bases lay between the germline ends. The CDR3 is CASRGQDNSPLHF. DNA for the CDR3: TGTGCCAGCAGGGGGCAAGATAATTCACCCCTCCACTTT.

This clonotype was observed many times. This sequence joins TRBV5-5 and TRBJ2-1, with a tentative D call TRBD1 (6 bases). Trimming took 4 bases from V and 7 from J, leaving 12 bases between them. The CDR3 totals 13 residues. Germline values: CDR1 SGHKS, CDR2 YYEKEE (reference sequence). Here the CDR3 reads CASSPARGNEQFF. CDR3 sequence (DNA): TGTGCCAGCAGCCCCGCGAGGGGGAATGAGCAGTTCTTC.

In its sample, this clonotype was seen a few times. The V call is TRBV29-1, the J call TRBJ2-1; 8 bases agree with TRBD1. V lost 7 bases to trimming and J lost 4 bases; unmatched junction nucleotides: 6. CDR3 length: 13 amino acids. Germline V gene data show CDR1 as SQVTM and CDR2 as ANQGSEA. CDR3 coding DNA: TGCAGCGGGACGGACAGGGAATACAATGAGCAGTTCTTC. Translation: CSGTDREYNEQFF.

This clonotype was observed a few times. This chain joins TRBV15 and TRBJ2-1; 8 nucleotides line up with TRBD1. The germline gives CDR1 LNHNV, CDR2 YYDKDF (reference sequence). This CDR3 region has 14 residues. V lost 3 bases and J lost 6; bases outside the gene matches: 4. The CDR3 spells CATSRDRESNEQFF. DNA for the CDR3: TGTGCCACCAGCAGGGACAGGGAAAGCAATGAGCAGTTCTTC. The whole variable domain, remainder taken from reference TRBV15 and TRBJ2-1, is DAMVIQNPRYQVTQFGKPVTLSCSQTLNHNVMYWYQQKSSQAPKLLFHYYDKDFNNEADTPDNFQSRRPNTSFCFLDIRSPGLGDTAMYLCATSRDRESNEQFFGPGTRLTVL.

This clonotype has a handful of counts. CDR3 sequence reads: CSVRTGGYGYTF. The CDR3, as DNA: TGCAGCGTTAGGACAGGGGGTTATGGCTACACCTTC. This chain joins TRBV29-1 and TRBJ1-2, with 10 bases fitting TRBD1. Unmatched junction bases numbered 2, after V lost 5 bases and J lost 5 bases. Germline CDR1 SQVTM, CDR2 ANQGSEA. This CDR3 has 12 amino acids. The variable domain in full, completed from reference TRBV29-1 and TRBJ1-2, reads SAVISQKPSRDICQRGTSLTIQCQVDSQVTMMFWYRQQPGQSLTLIATANQGSEATYESGFVIDKFPISRPNLTFSTLTVSNMSPEDSSIYLCSVRTGGYGYTFGSGTRLTVV.

This clonotype showed up many times. The gene calls are TRBV7-2 and TRBJ2-7, with D possibly matching TRBD1 (6 bases). There are 14 residues in the CDR3. The V gene lost 5 bases and the J gene lost 2 bases, with 13 bases spanning the gap. Germline V gene sequence: CDR1 SGHTA, CDR2 FQGNSA. The CDR3 sequence is CASSQKTGTYEQYF. The CDR3 nucleotides read TGTGCCAGCAGCCAAAAAACAGGGACCTACGAGCAGTACTTC.

The chain couples TRBV7-9 to TRBJ2-1, with 9 positions matching TRBD2. The germline gives CDR1 SEHNR, CDR2 FQNEAQ (reference sequence). This CDR3 spans 15 amino acids. V was pared by 7 bases and J by 5 bases, with 9 bases of the junction left unmatched. The CDR3 spells CASILTSGNNNEQFF. In nucleotides, the CDR3 is TGTGCCAGCATTCTGACTAGCGGTAATAACAATGAGCAGTTCTTC. Together with reference TRBV7-9 and TRBJ2-1, the CDR3 gives the full variable domain: DTGVSQNPRHKITKRGQNVTFRCDPISEHNRLYWYRQTLGQGPEFLTYFQNEAQLEKSRLLSDRFSAERPKGSFSTLEIQRTEQGDSAMYLCASILTSGNNNEQFFGPGTRLTVL.

V and J are TRBV6-5 and TRBJ1-1; D remains unclear. The germline CDR1 and CDR2 sequences are MNHEY and SVGAGI. CDR3 length: 16 residues. V lost 2 bases and J 4 bases, leaving 17 bases between the germline ends. CDR3 nucleotides: TGTGCCAGCAGTTACGCAAATAGGGCCGGCAGCACTGAAGCTTTCTTT. Translating gives CASSYANRAGSTEAFF.

This chain's CDR3 is CASTNTNYGYTF. For the CDR3, the DNA is TGTGCCAGCACCAACACTAACTATGGCTACACCTTC. The chain is built from TRBV28 and TRBJ1-2; D gene unclear. This CDR3 region has 12 residues. The V end was cut by 7 bases, the J end by 0 bases, with 6 bases between. Germline CDR1 and CDR2: MDHEN and SYDVKM.

This clonotype was recorded only once. This chain joins TRBV10-3 and TRBJ1-5, with a possible D match to TRBD1 (6 bases). The V and J ends lost 6 bases and 7 bases respectively, with 16 bases between them. This CDR3 is 14 amino acids long. In germline, CDR1 is ENHRY, CDR2 SYGVKD. CDR3 nucleotide sequence: TGTGCCATCAGAGCAGGGAAGGGGGACCAGCCCCAGCATTTT. Translated, it gives CAIRAGKGDQPQHF.

The table lists this clonotype with a few counts. The chain couples TRBV5-1 to TRBJ2-5; a weak D match, TRBD2 (5 bases). Germline values: CDR1 SGHRS, CDR2 YFSETQ. The CDR3 is made up of 16 amino acids. Trimming pared 2 bases from V and 2 bases from J, leaving 16 bases between. The CDR3 here is CASSFGGSRPQETQYF. CDR3 nucleotide sequence: TGCGCCAGCAGCTTCGGAGGCTCTCGACCACAAGAGACCCAGTACTTC.

This clonotype was seen a few times. The V and J genes are TRBV12-3 or TRBV12-4 and TRBJ2-3; 7 nucleotides line up with TRBD1. V lost 3 bases and J lost 1; bases outside the gene matches: 7. The CDR3 contains 16 residues. The CDR3 DNA sequence: TGTGCCAGCAGTTTGACAGGGAACGCTCGCACAGATACGCAGTATTTT. Protein: CASSLTGNARTDTQYF.

The sample holds a few counts of this clonotype. The rearrangement joins TRBV5-1 to TRBJ2-1; TRBD1 agrees at 8 bases. V shed 2 bases and J 7 bases; nucleotides not matched to a gene: 5. The CDR3 runs to 14 residues. Per the germline V gene, CDR1 is SGHRS and CDR2 is YFSETQ. In DNA form, the CDR3 reads TGCGCCAGCAGCTTCCGGGACAGGTCAAATGAGCAGTTCTTC. This translates into CASSFRDRSNEQFF.

This sequence joins TRBV6-1 and TRBJ2-7; no clear D gene. This CDR3 is built from 13 residues. In germline, CDR1 is MNHNS, CDR2 SASEGT. Trimming left V 5 bases short and J 4 bases short, with 12 bases between. CDR3 sequence (DNA): TGTGCCAGCAGTAAACCGTCCCAATACGAGCAGTACTTC. It translates to CASSKPSQYEQYF.

In its sample, this clonotype was seen many times. The rearrangement uses TRBV7-9 and TRBJ2-3; the match to TRBD2 covers 7 bases. Looked up from germline, CDR1 is SEHNR and CDR2 is FQNEAQ (reference sequence). With V trimmed by 4 bases and J by 0 bases, 4 bases remained unmatched. The CDR3 totals 15 residues. The CDR3: CASSSSSGSTDTQYF. The CDR3 DNA reads as TGTGCCAGCAGCTCTTCTAGCGGTAGCACAGATACGCAGTATTTT.

This clonotype turned up a few times. This chain connects TRBV5-1 to TRBJ2-3; unclear D gene. There are 14 residues in the CDR3. Between the trimmed V and J ends, which lost 7 bases and 0 bases, there was a span of 12 bases. Germline V gene lookup returns CDR1 SGHRS and CDR2 YFSETQ. The DNA for the CDR3 is TGCGCCAGCCAGTGGACCGACAGCACAGATACGCAGTATTTT. Protein sequence: CASQWTDSTDTQYF.

The V call is TRBV29-1, the J call TRBJ2-5; possible D gene TRBD1, 5 bases. This CDR3 is built from 13 residues. Germline values: CDR1 SQVTM, CDR2 ANQGSEA. Trimming shortened V by 4 bases and J by 5 bases, and 14 bases separated the two germline ends. The CDR3 sequence is CSVGTLPGETQYF. The CDR3 nucleotides read TGCAGCGTTGGGACACTACCAGGGGAGACCCAGTACTTC.

This clonotype was seen only a few times. This sequence joins TRBV5-6 and TRBJ1-2; D is unclear. The germline gives CDR1 SGHDT, CDR2 YYEEEE. This CDR3 has 14 residues. With 1 base removed from V and 5 bases from J, the gap between germline ends came to 12 bases. The CDR3 nucleotides read TGTGCCAGCAGCTTGTTCGGGCAGGCATATGGCTACACCTTC. Translation: CASSLFGQAYGYTF.